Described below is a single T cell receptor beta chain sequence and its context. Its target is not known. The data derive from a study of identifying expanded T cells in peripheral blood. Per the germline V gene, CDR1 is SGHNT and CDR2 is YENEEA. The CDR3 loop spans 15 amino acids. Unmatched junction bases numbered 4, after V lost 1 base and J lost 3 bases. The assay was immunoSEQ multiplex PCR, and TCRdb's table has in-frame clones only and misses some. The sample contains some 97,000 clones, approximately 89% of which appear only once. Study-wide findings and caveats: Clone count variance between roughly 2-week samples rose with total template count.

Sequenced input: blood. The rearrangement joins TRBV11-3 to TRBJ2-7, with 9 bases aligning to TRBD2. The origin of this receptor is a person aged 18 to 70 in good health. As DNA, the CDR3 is TGTGCCAGCAGCTTAGGGGGACTAGCCCTCTACGAGCAGTACTTC. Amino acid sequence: CASSLGGLALYEQYF.